This passage covers 30 T cell receptor beta chains from one sample sequenced in a study of blood T cell repertoires in COVID-19. Clones were sequenced by immunoSEQ multiplex PCR, and TCRdb holds only the in-frame ones, with some missing. The table shows approximately 230,000 clones, with about 93% occurring only once. The sample taken for sequencing was PBMCs or T cells enriched from blood (not recorded which). These receptor sequences come from a woman under 30 who had recovered from COVID-19.

The chain is built from TRBV4-1 and TRBJ1-2, with a weak D call TRBD1 (5 bases). The V and J ends lost 2 bases and 5 bases respectively, with 15 bases between them. The CDR3 extends over 15 amino acids. In germline, CDR1 is MGHRA, CDR2 YSYEKL. As DNA, the CDR3 is TGCGCCAGCAGCCAACCTCTTACAGGTGGATATGGCTACACCTTC. This gives the protein CASSQPLTGGYGYTF.

This chain uses TRBV13 with TRBJ1-2, with unresolved D. Germline CDR1 is PRHDT and CDR2 is FYEKMQ (reference sequence). The CDR3 is 13 amino acids. Trimming left V 2 bases short and J 8 bases short, with 12 bases between. CDR3 protein: CASSLRQVGGYTF. CDR3 coding DNA: TGTGCCAGCAGCTTACGCCAGGTTGGGGGCTACACCTTC. The full variable domain, its missing parts supplied by reference TRBV13 and TRBJ1-2, is AAGVIQSPRHLIKEKRETATLKCYPIPRHDTVYWYQQGPGQDPQFLISFYEKMQSDKGSIPDRFSAQQFSDYHSELNMSSLELGDSALYFCASSLRQVGGYTFGSGTRLTVV.

The chain employs TRBV7-4 and TRBJ1-4; D is unresolved. CDR1 and CDR2 from the germline V gene are SGHVT and SQSDAQ. CDR3 length: 14 amino acids. V lost 5 bases and J 0 bases, leaving 7 bases between the germline ends. The CDR3 sequence: CASSRGATNEKLFF. In DNA form, the CDR3 reads TGTGCCAGCAGCCGCGGTGCAACTAATGAAAAACTGTTTTTT.

V gene TRBV6-5 combines with J gene TRBJ1-1, with TRBD1 matching 9 bases. Germline values: CDR1 MNHEY, CDR2 SVGAGI. V shed 1 base and J 7 bases; nucleotides not matched to a gene: 7. The CDR3 consists of 15 residues. CDR3 in amino acids: CASSYLGQGEGEAFF. The DNA for the CDR3 is TGTGCCAGCAGTTACTTGGGACAGGGAGAAGGTGAAGCTTTCTTT.

The chain couples TRBV2 to TRBJ2-3; 12 nucleotides align to TRBD2. Per the germline V gene, CDR1 is SNHLY and CDR2 is FYNNEI. V trimming: 9 bases; J trimming: 0 bases; junction bases outside the gene matches: 4. The CDR3 sequence is 15 residues long. The CDR3 nucleotides read TGTGCCAGGCGAGGACTAGCGGGGAGCACAGATACGCAGTATTTT. It yields the protein CARRGLAGSTDTQYF.

The chain carries TRBV4-1 and TRBJ1-2; 7 nucleotides agree with TRBD1. The CDR3 length is 16 residues. With 0 bases clipped from V and 0 bases from J, the junction kept 4 bases outside the gene matches. Germline CDR1 is MGHRA and CDR2 is YSYEKL. This chain's CDR3 is CASSQEGTEANYGYTF. Here the CDR3 DNA reads TGCGCCAGCAGCCAAGAAGGGACAGAAGCTAACTATGGCTACACCTTC.

This sequence joins TRBV5-4 and TRBJ2-5, with TRBD2 matching 7 bases. Looked up from germline, CDR1 is SGHNT and CDR2 is YYREEE (reference sequence). This CDR3 is 14 amino acids long. J gave up 5 bases and V 7 bases, and 11 bases lay outside the gene matches. The CDR3 here is CASRLGEGGETQYF. In DNA, the CDR3 is TGTGCCAGCCGCCTCGGGGAGGGAGGGGAGACCCAGTACTTC.

In this sample, this clone turned up once. The genes are TRBV7-9 and TRBJ1-3, with D unclear. Germline V gives CDR1 SEHNR, CDR2 FQNEAQ (reference sequence). V was clipped by 4 bases and J by 8 bases, with 9 bases between them. There are 12 residues in the CDR3. CDR3 nucleotides: TGTGCCAGCAGCTCACGTTCGGACACCATATATTTT. It translates to CASSSRSDTIYF.

The chain links TRBV25-1 to TRBJ2-1; 9 nucleotides align to TRBD1. The CDR3 contains 18 residues. Germline V gene sequence: CDR1 MGHDK, CDR2 SYGVNS. V was clipped by 2 bases and J by 5 bases; unmatched bases: 13. The CDR3 spells CASSEKGWDRDFDNEQFF. The DNA for the CDR3 is TGTGCCAGCAGTGAAAAGGGCTGGGACAGGGACTTTGACAATGAGCAGTTCTTC.

The V gene is TRBV10-3, the J gene TRBJ1-6, with 10 bases that match TRBD1. The CDR3 totals 14 residues. Germline V CDR1 and CDR2: ENHRY, SYGVKD. The junction had 1 base not matched to a gene; V was cut back by 4 bases and J by 7 bases. DNA for the CDR3: TGTGCCATCAGTGGGACAGGGGGGAATTCACCCCTCCACTTT. Its translation: CAISGTGGNSPLHF.

The sample holds a few counts of this clone. This rearrangement joins TRBV9 to TRBJ2-3, with 12 bases fitting TRBD2. Germline CDR1 is SGDLS and CDR2 is YYNGEE. V lost 3 bases, J lost 4 bases, and 6 bases stayed unmatched. CDR3 length equals 16 residues. This CDR3 is CASSAETSGSADTQYF. As DNA, the CDR3 is TGTGCCAGCAGCGCCGAGACTAGCGGGAGTGCAGATACGCAGTATTTT.

Written as DNA, the CDR3 is TGTGCCAGCAGTTCCAGGGGGATCCGAAATTTTGAAGCTTTCTTT. Translated: CASSSRGIRNFEAFF. This chain uses TRBV28 with TRBJ1-1; 7 bases map to TRBD1. The CDR3 length is 15 residues. The V and J ends lost 4 bases and 7 bases, in that order; junction bases with no gene match: 12. Germline assignment: CDR1 MDHEN and CDR2 SYDVKM.

This chain connects TRBV19 to TRBJ1-4; TRBD1 matches 9 bases. Unmatched junction bases numbered 9, after V lost 5 bases and J lost 8 bases. Germline CDR1 reads LNHDA; CDR2 reads SQIVND (reference sequence). The CDR3 covers 15 residues. CDR3: CASSEIGTGREKLFF. The CDR3 nucleotides are TGTGCCAGTAGTGAAATCGGGACAGGGCGAGAAAAACTGTTTTTT.

CDR3 nucleotide sequence: TGTGCCAGCACCATCGACAGGGCGGGCACCGGGGAGCTGTTTTTT. It translates to CASTIDRAGTGELFF. The chain uses TRBV2 and TRBJ2-2, with 7 bases that match TRBD1. V lost 7 bases to trimming and J lost 4 bases; unmatched junction nucleotides: 9. From germline, CDR1 is SNHLY and CDR2 FYNNEI. CDR3 length equals 15 residues. The whole variable domain, remainder taken from reference TRBV2 and TRBJ2-2, is EPEVTQTPSHQVTQMGQEVILRCVPISNHLYFYWYRQILGQKVEFLVSFYNNEISEKSEIFDDQFSVERPDGSNFTLKIRSTKLEDSAMYFCASTIDRAGTGELFFGEGSRLTVL.

This clone was recorded at least ten times. The rearrangement links TRBV28 to TRBJ1-3; the D is unclear. Trimming stripped 3 bases from V and 0 bases from J, with 9 bases between. The CDR3 covers 15 residues. Germline CDR1 MDHEN, CDR2 SYDVKM. CDR3 sequence (DNA): TGTGCCAGCAGTTTCTTCCGCGGCTCTGGAAACACCATATATTTT. It encodes CASSFFRGSGNTIYF.

The chain uses TRBV11-3 and TRBJ2-7; D not resolved. The CDR3 is made up of 12 amino acids. The germline V gene encodes CDR1 SGHNT and CDR2 YENEEA. Trimming shortened V by 8 bases and J by 4 bases, and 12 bases separated the two germline ends. The CDR3 DNA follows: TGTGCCAGCGGCTCAACGAGGTACGAGCAGTACTTC. Amino acid sequence: CASGSTRYEQYF.

The chain joins TRBV4-2 to TRBJ1-3, with unresolved D. This CDR3 has 12 amino acids. From germline, CDR1 is LGHNA and CDR2 YNFKEQ. V was clipped by 4 bases and J by 3 bases, with 4 bases between them. DNA for the CDR3: TGTGCCAGCAGCCCGTATGGAAACACCATATATTTT. Translated, it gives CASSPYGNTIYF.

The J gene is TRBJ2-5, the V gene TRBV19, with D unresolved. Per germline, CDR1 LNHDA and CDR2 SQIVND (reference sequence). CDR3 length: 17 amino acids. V lost 3 bases and J 2 bases, leaving 19 bases between the germline ends. CDR3 residues: CASSIEVAFGSQETQYF. The CDR3 DNA is TGTGCCAGTAGTATTGAGGTGGCTTTTGGTAGTCAAGAGACCCAGTACTTC.

The CDR3 coding sequence is TGCGCCAGCAGCCATCTGGGACTAGCGGGAGGCACATCCTACAATGAGCAGTTCTTC. Translation gives CASSHLGLAGGTSYNEQFF. The chain recombines TRBV4-1 with TRBJ2-1, with TRBD2 matching 15 bases. The V gene end was trimmed by 3 bases and the J gene end by 1 base; junction bases not matched to a gene: 7. There are 19 residues in the CDR3. The germline CDR1 and CDR2 sequences are MGHRA and YSYEKL.

V usage is TRBV7-2 and J usage is TRBJ1-2; 7 nucleotides line up with TRBD1. CDR1 is SGHTA, CDR2 FQGNSA, per germline. There are 17 residues in the CDR3. V lost 9 bases, J lost 2 bases, and 18 bases stayed unmatched. The DNA for the CDR3 is TGTGCCAGACTATCCCCCACCGGGACAGAGGACAACTATGGCTACACCTTC. Its translation: CARLSPTGTEDNYGYTF. The full variable domain, completed using reference TRBV7-2 and TRBJ1-2, is GAGVSQSPSNKVTEKGKDVELRCDPISGHTALYWYRQSLGQGLEFLIYFQGNSAPDKSGLPSDRFSAERTGGSVSTLTIQRTQQEDSAVYLCARLSPTGTEDNYGYTFGSGTRLTVV.

This chain links TRBV3-1 (or the pseudogene TRBV3-2) with TRBJ2-7; D not resolved. This CDR3 spans 16 amino acids. In germline, CDR1 is LGHDT, CDR2 YNNKEL (reference sequence). Trimming removed 0 bases at V and 3 bases at J, with 15 bases between. The chain's CDR3 is CASSQDGPRMDYEQYF. In DNA, the CDR3 is TGTGCCAGCAGCCAAGACGGTCCGAGGATGGACTACGAGCAGTACTTC.

This clone was seen more than once but under ten times. The chain combines TRBV19 with TRBJ1-1; TRBD1 might be the D (6 bases). From germline, CDR1 is LNHDA and CDR2 SQIVND (reference sequence). This CDR3 comprises 15 residues. Deletions cut 3 bases from V and 2 bases from J, with 13 bases between. Written as DNA, the CDR3 is TGTGCCAGTAGTATTCAAGCAGGGGCAAACACTGAAGCTTTCTTT. Protein sequence: CASSIQAGANTEAFF.

This clone was picked up one time. V is TRBV12-3 or TRBV12-4 and J is TRBJ1-2; a weak D match, TRBD1 (6 bases). V lost 6 bases to trimming and J lost 4 bases, with 12 bases between them. CDR3 size: 13 residues. The CDR3 region is CASSPGTPYGYTF. CDR3 coding DNA: TGTGCCAGCAGCCCCGGGACACCCTATGGCTACACCTTC.

Of note for this clone: This CDR3 is also generated by other DNA sequences in the sample. The chain recombines TRBV7-2 with TRBJ1-2, with D possibly TRBD1 on 5 matching bases. V dropped 3 bases and J dropped 4 bases, with 6 bases sitting between them. The CDR3 covers 12 residues. Germline CDR1 SGHTA, CDR2 FQGNSA. DNA of the CDR3: TGTGCCAGCAGCTTGGGGGGCTATGGCTACACCTTC. It codes for CASSLGGYGYTF.

This chain links TRBV10-3 with TRBJ2-7, with 9 bases that match TRBD2. CDR3 size: 16 residues. V dropped 0 bases and J dropped 5; count of bases not matched to a gene: 8. CDR1 is ENHRY and CDR2 is SYGVKD in the germline V gene. DNA of the CDR3: TGTGCCATCAGTGAGTCTAGCGGGAGCCCAACACACGAGCAGTACTTC. Translated: CAISESSGSPTHEQYF.

This sequence joins TRBV9 and TRBJ2-1; a weak D match, TRBD2 (6 bases). Trimming stripped 7 bases from V and 4 bases from J, with 12 bases between. Looked up from germline, CDR1 is SGDLS and CDR2 is YYNGEE. CDR3 length equals 13 residues. The CDR3 coding sequence is TGTGCCAGCGGGCAGGGAGGATACAATGAGCAGTTCTTC. Encoded protein: CASGQGGYNEQFF.

This clone was seen only a few times. The chain recombines TRBV12-3 or TRBV12-4 with TRBJ2-1, with a weak D call TRBD1 (5 bases). The CDR3 totals 13 residues. V lost 8 bases and J 7 bases, leaving 15 bases between the germline ends. This chain's CDR3 is CASSGLVGNEQFF. The DNA for the CDR3 is TGTGCCAGCTCAGGGTTAGTGGGGAATGAGCAGTTCTTC.

This clone was seen more than once but under ten times. The V gene is TRBV28, the J gene TRBJ2-1; D not resolved. CDR1 and CDR2 (germline): MDHEN, SYDVKM. The germline V and J ends were trimmed by 4 bases and 10 bases, with 41 bases remaining between them. The CDR3 has 22 residues. CDR3 nucleotides: TGTGCCAGCAGTTCCACGGCCCAAATAGTCCGGTGGTCGCCCCTTAGCCTCCCAGAGCAGTTCTTC. It translates to CASSSTAQIVRWSPLSLPEQFF.

In nucleotides, the CDR3 is TGCGCCAGCAGCCAAGGAGATGGGCCACTGAGTGGCTACACCTTC. Translated, it gives CASSQGDGPLSGYTF. The gene calls are TRBV4-3 and TRBJ1-2; D gene ambiguous. The germline V gene encodes CDR1 LGHNA and CDR2 YSLEER. The CDR3 loop spans 15 amino acids. V gave up 1 base and J gave up 7 bases, with 16 bases separating them.

The CDR3 nucleotides read TGCGCCAGCACCCCCCCCGGCGGACTAGCGTTCGACAATGAGCAGTTCTTC. Translating gives CASTPPGGLAFDNEQFF. The rearrangement uses TRBV5-1 and TRBJ2-1, with TRBD2 matching 9 bases. The CDR3 sequence is 17 residues long. Trimming took 6 bases from V and 5 from J; bases not matched to a gene: 15. The germline V gene encodes CDR1 SGHRS and CDR2 YFSETQ.